This T cell receptor beta chain was observed in a study of Ad26.COV2.S vaccination and SARS-CoV-2 variants. Study as a whole: In the study, Ad26.COV2.S was injected intramuscularly once, or twice 56 days apart.

Whole-study findings and limits: Vaccine recipients showed a spike-specific TCR breadth that was higher than in placebo recipients. Assessments of TCR breadth and depth may have underestimated the total T cell responses.

From germline, CDR1 is LGHNA and CDR2 YSLEER. The CDR3 extends over 14 amino acids. The V segment lost 1 base and the J segment 3 bases; nucleotides outside the gene matches: 1. About this clone itself: Its antigen is unknown.

Sequencing was performed with immunoSEQ multiplex PCR; in TCRdb, only in-frame clones are kept and a portion is missing. The table includes under 300,000 clones, roughly 85% detected once. Treatment described: around 19 received Ad26.COV2.S at low or high dose, single or two shots; about 5 received placebo; per-sample allocation not given. At day 63 after the first vaccine or placebo injection, samples were drawn. An Ad26 vector expressing Wuhan-strain SARS-CoV-2 spike constituted the vaccine. The rearrangement links TRBV4-3 to TRBJ2-7; TRBD1 aligns across 9 bases. The clonotype originates from a person between 18 and 65 years old who received the Ad26.COV2.S COVID-19 vaccine or a placebo. Specimen: peripheral blood, collected in a trial of Ad26.COV2.S vaccine versus placebo. CDR3 sequence: CASSQGGQGYEQYF. CDR3 DNA sequence: TGCGCCAGCAGCCAAGGGGGACAGGGCTACGAGCAGTACTTC.